This entry describes one T cell receptor beta chain. Its target is not known. CD45RO-negative cells were positively selected for CCR7, leaving out terminally differentiated effector memory CD45RA+ cells. The data derive from a study of shared clonotypes between healthy human individuals. Study findings and constraints: A reduction in generation probabilities was seen for non-shared clonotypes relative to those shared by all four donors. Estimated richness values were generally larger in naive subsets than in memory subsets.

In replicate PCRs of sorted subsets, approximately 210 ng DNA, roughly 31,000 T cell genomes, was used. Using immunoSEQ multiplex PCR, the repertoire was profiled, and TCRdb retains in-frame clones only, with some absent. The data hold roughly 770,000 clones, with 90% to 97% observed a single time. CDR3 length: 15 residues. Per the germline V gene, CDR1 is SQVTM and CDR2 is ANQGSEA. Unmatched junction bases numbered 12, after V lost 6 bases and J lost 6 bases. V usage is TRBV29-1 and J usage is TRBJ2-1; 9 positions match TRBD1. The clonotype originates from a man under 40 in good health. The specimen was naive CD8+ T cells sorted from blood. Written as DNA, the CDR3 is TGCAGCGTCGAAACCGCGGGACAGGGTGGCAATGAGCAGTTCTTC. Its protein is CSVETAGQGGNEQFF.